A single sample gave rise to the 22 T cell receptor beta chains below, sequenced in a study of shared clonotypes between healthy human individuals (dated by TCRdb to 2020 to 2021). CD8 naive samples consisted of CD45RO-negative cells that were positively selected for CCR7, yielding a CD45RA+CCR7+ population without TemRA cells. The library was made by the immunoSEQ multiplex PCR assay. TCRdb mirrors the immuneACCESS table, restricted to in-frame sequences. Some clones are absent from its copies; in checked studies, under half trace to an unresolved V gene, and the reason for the others is unknown. In all, the sample holds around 2,000,000 clones, and around 93% of those were seen once. More than 1.5% of the sample goes to the ten largest clones. The sample comprised naive CD8+ T cells from PBMCs. The label giving this sample's cell subset or site can be read as: CD45RA+CCR7+. Source of these receptors: a man between 18 and 35 years old in good health. Some clones in this sample may be carry-over from other donors' samples.

The chain couples TRBV28 to TRBJ1-2; D remains ambiguous. The CDR3 extends over 15 amino acids. V was pared by 7 bases and J by 5 bases, with 20 bases between. Germline-derived CDR1 and CDR2 are MDHEN and SYDVKM. The CDR3 coding sequence is TGTGCCAGCATCACAAAATCGGGCATTTTATATGGCTACACCTTC. It translates to CASITKSGILYGYTF.

The chain employs TRBV27 and TRBJ2-2, with 10 bases matching TRBD2. This CDR3 comprises 16 residues. Germline CDR1 is MNHEY and CDR2 is SMNVEV (reference sequence). V shed 2 bases, J shed 7 bases, and the junction held 7 bases outside the gene matches. CDR3 in amino acids: CASSLILAGAGGELFF. The CDR3, as DNA: TGTGCCAGCAGTTTAATTCTAGCGGGAGCGGGCGGGGAGCTGTTTTTT.

This clone was seen just once. This chain's CDR3 is CASSDWTGRAFF. The CDR3 DNA sequence: TGTGCCAGCAGCGATTGGACAGGGAGAGCTTTCTTT. The chain has TRBV9 and TRBJ1-1; 8 nucleotides agree with TRBD1. Germline CDR1 and CDR2: SGDLS and YYNGEE. Trimming took 3 bases from V and 10 from J; bases not matched to a gene: 5. This CDR3 has 12 amino acids.

J is TRBJ2-7 and V is TRBV28, with D perhaps TRBD1 or TRBD2 (6 bases each). This CDR3 region has 14 residues. V was shortened by 2 bases and J by 1 base, with 9 bases between the two germline ends. Germline CDR1 and CDR2: MDHEN and SYDVKM. CDR3 sequence: CASSLGGGSYEQYF. CDR3 DNA sequence: TGTGCCAGCAGTTTAGGAGGGGGGTCCTACGAGCAGTACTTC.

The rearrangement uses TRBV5-6 and TRBJ2-5; D gene uncertain. V was cut by 4 bases and J by 4 bases, with 5 bases left in between. This CDR3 contains 11 residues. CDR1 is SGHDT and CDR2 is YYEEEE in the germline V gene. The CDR3: CASSRAETQYF. For the CDR3, the DNA is TGTGCCAGCAGCCGCGCAGAGACCCAGTACTTC.

V gene TRBV2 combines with J gene TRBJ1-1, with TRBD1 matching 8 bases. Trimming at V came to 6 bases and at J to 3 bases, leaving 0 bases not matched to a gene. CDR3 length: 12 amino acids. The germline V gene encodes CDR1 SNHLY and CDR2 FYNNEI. The CDR3 loop reads CASRTGDTEAFF. As DNA, the CDR3 is TGTGCCAGCAGGACAGGGGACACTGAAGCTTTCTTT.

J is TRBJ2-1 and V is TRBV19; 7 bases are shared with TRBD2. CDR1 is LNHDA, CDR2 SQIVND, per germline (reference sequence). This CDR3 is 14 amino acids long. J lost 3 bases, V lost 6 bases, and 5 bases had no gene match. The CDR3 nucleotides are TGTGCCAGTAGGATGGGGGAGGGCTACAATGAGCAGTTCTTC. It translates to CASRMGEGYNEQFF.

The chain links TRBV29-1 to TRBJ2-3, with TRBD2 matching 10 bases. The germline V gene has CDR1 SQVTM and CDR2 ANQGSEA. The CDR3 consists of 14 residues. J gave up 4 bases and V 4 bases, and 5 bases lay outside the gene matches. The CDR3 coding sequence is TGCAGCGTTGGTCTAGCGGGAGCGCCAGATACGCAGTATTTT. Its protein product is CSVGLAGAPDTQYF.

Notes on this clone: This same CDR3 is encoded by further DNA sequences in the sample. The chain is built from TRBV7-9 and TRBJ2-3; D possibly corresponds to TRBD2 (6 bases). The CDR3 has 14 residues. The V end was cut by 3 bases, the J end by 2 bases, with 9 bases between. In germline, CDR1 is SEHNR, CDR2 FQNEAQ (reference sequence). The CDR3 reads CASSLGGLTDTQYF. CDR3 nucleotide sequence: TGTGCCAGCAGCTTGGGGGGACTCACAGATACGCAGTATTTT.

The rearrangement joins TRBV7-7 to TRBJ2-7, with D unclear. With 2 bases removed from V and 2 bases from J, the gap between germline ends came to 10 bases. The CDR3 contains 14 residues. Germline V gives CDR1 SSHAT, CDR2 FNYEAQ (reference sequence). As DNA, the CDR3 is TGTGCCAGCAGCTTAAAGTACGGAACCTACGAGCAGTACTTC. As protein: CASSLKYGTYEQYF. The full variable domain, its missing parts supplied by reference TRBV7-7 and TRBJ2-7, is GAGVSQSPRYKVTKRGQDVTLRCDPISSHATLYWYQQALGQGPEFLTYFNYEAQPDKSGLPSDRFSAERPEGSISTLTIQRTEQRDSAMYRCASSLKYGTYEQYFGPGTRLTVT.

The genes are TRBV7-8 and TRBJ2-3; 8 nucleotides match TRBD2. Germline V gene lookup returns CDR1 SGHVS and CDR2 FQNEAQ. V lost 1 base to trimming and J lost 3 bases; unmatched junction nucleotides: 12. CDR3 length: 18 amino acids. The CDR3 DNA reads as TGTGCCAGCAGCTTAGAGGGACTAGTCGGGAGGGGGACAGATACGCAGTATTTT. Amino acids: CASSLEGLVGRGTDTQYF. Full variable domain (rest looked up from reference TRBV7-8 and TRBJ2-3): GAGVSQSPRYKVAKRGQDVALRCDPISGHVSLFWYQQALGQGPEFLTYFQNEAQLDKSGLPSDRFFAERPEGSVSTLKIQRTQQEDSAVYLCASSLEGLVGRGTDTQYFGPGTRLTVL.

The rearrangement joins TRBV19 to TRBJ1-1, with a possible D match to TRBD1 (5 bases). The CDR3 sequence is 15 residues long. Germline V CDR1 and CDR2: LNHDA, SQIVND (reference sequence). The ends were cut back, 7 bases at V and 0 bases at J, with 15 bases in the middle. CDR3 loop: CASMPPDTLNTEAFF. CDR3 DNA: TGTGCCAGTATGCCCCCGGACACGTTGAACACTGAAGCTTTCTTT.

The rearrangement joins TRBV12-5 to TRBJ1-2; D perhaps matches TRBD1 (6 bases). Between the trimmed V and J ends, which lost 2 bases and 0 bases, there was a span of 22 bases. Germline CDR1 reads LGHNT; CDR2 reads FRNRAP. The CDR3 spans 19 residues. The CDR3 nucleotides are TGTGCTAGTGGTTTGTCCCCCCCGGACAGAGGGAGTTCTAACTATGGCTACACCTTC. It yields the protein CASGLSPPDRGSSNYGYTF.

V usage is TRBV11-3 and J usage is TRBJ2-3; 8 bases map to TRBD1. Germline V CDR1 and CDR2: SGHNT, YENEEA. The CDR3 runs 14 residues. The junction had 6 bases not matched to a gene; V was cut back by 4 bases and J by 6 bases. The CDR3 coding sequence is TGTGCCAGCAGCTCGAGACAGGGGATGGATACGCAGTATTTT. It encodes CASSSRQGMDTQYF.

The chain employs TRBV27 and TRBJ1-2, with 8 positions matching TRBD1. Germline V gene data show CDR1 as MNHEY and CDR2 as SMNVEV (reference sequence). With V trimmed by 6 bases and J by 7 bases, 7 bases remained unmatched. The CDR3 contains 13 residues. The DNA for the CDR3 is TGTGCCAGCAGAGGGTGGACAGGGTTTGGCTACACCTTC. Its translation is CASRGWTGFGYTF.

Note on this clone: This same CDR3 is encoded by further DNA sequences in the sample. The chain recombines TRBV27 with TRBJ2-7; unclear D gene. Germline-derived CDR1 and CDR2 are MNHEY and SMNVEV (reference sequence). CDR3 length: 13 residues. V lost 2 bases to trimming and J lost 2 bases, with 7 bases between them. CDR3: CASSLGFTYEQYF. Here the CDR3 DNA reads TGTGCCAGCAGTTTAGGCTTTACCTACGAGCAGTACTTC.

The chain carries TRBV11-2 and TRBJ2-2, with D perhaps being TRBD1 or TRBD2 (5 bases each). The CDR3 consists of 15 residues. The V end lost 5 bases, the J end lost 6 bases, and 16 bases lay between the germline ends. Per germline, CDR1 SGHAT and CDR2 FQNNGV. In DNA, the CDR3 is TGTGCCAGCAGCAACCGGGACGAGAGGGCCGGGGAGCTGTTTTTT. Translation: CASSNRDERAGELFF.

The chain employs TRBV10-3 and TRBJ2-7, with 12 bases fitting TRBD2. After removal of 7 bases from V and 6 bases from J, the junction contained 4 bases not matched to a gene. Germline assignment: CDR1 ENHRY and CDR2 SYGVKD. CDR3 length: 13 residues. CDR3 sequence (DNA): TGTGCCATCAAGACTAGCGGGAGAGGCGAGCAGTACTTC. Residues: CAIKTSGRGEQYF.

This chain connects TRBV7-8 to TRBJ1-1, with no clear D. The germline V and J ends were trimmed by 2 bases and 5 bases, with 9 bases remaining between them. Germline V gene sequence: CDR1 SGHVS, CDR2 FQNEAQ. The CDR3 spans 13 residues. The CDR3 loop reads CASSLYISTEAFF. The CDR3 DNA is TGTGCCAGCAGCTTATATATCAGTACTGAAGCTTTCTTT.

The chain recombines TRBV4-1 with TRBJ2-7; 7 nucleotides line up with TRBD2. The CDR3 is made up of 13 amino acids. The V segment lost 8 bases and the J segment 1 base; nucleotides outside the gene matches: 5. The germline CDR1 and CDR2 sequences are MGHRA and YSYEKL. The CDR3 loop reads CASGLVGSYEQYF. The CDR3 DNA reads as TGCGCCAGCGGACTAGTGGGGTCCTACGAGCAGTACTTC.

The chain joins TRBV5-4 to TRBJ2-3, with 7 bases that match TRBD2. V lost 1 base, J lost 2 bases, and 10 bases stayed unmatched. CDR3 length equals 17 residues. Germline CDR1 and CDR2: SGHNT and YYREEE (reference sequence). The CDR3 loop is CASSLRAGRELTDTQYF. The CDR3 DNA reads TGTGCCAGCAGCTTGAGAGCGGGGCGGGAGCTCACAGATACGCAGTATTTT.

This clone came up once. The rearrangement uses TRBV9 and TRBJ2-1; D is unresolved. CDR1 SGDLS and CDR2 YYNGEE come from the germline V gene. This CDR3 region has 12 residues. Trimming removed 4 bases at V and 7 bases at J, with 9 bases between. This chain's CDR3 is CASSSSDNEQFF. The CDR3 DNA sequence: TGTGCCAGCAGCTCGTCTGATAATGAGCAGTTCTTC.